The present entry profiles one TCR beta chain with its context. Its antigen is unidentified. This sample is part of a study of CD8 T cells in Susac syndrome. Sequencing of TCR beta was carried out in blood CD8+ and CD4+ T cells. This CDR3 has 17 amino acids. The V and J ends lost 0 bases and 8 bases respectively, with 22 bases between them. Per germline, CDR1 LGHNA and CDR2 YNFKEQ. Random hexamers were used to reverse transcribe about 0.5 to 1 ug of RNA. An immunoSEQ multiplex PCR generated amplified TCR beta CDR3 products spanning 54 Vbeta and 13 Jbeta. Each CDR3 protein is one row after TCRdb ran MiXCR on the immunoSEQ multiplex PCR reads. The repertoire holds approximately 210,000 distinct CDR3 sequences, with about 94% as singletons. Study conclusions and caveats: The CD4+ T cell repertoire of patients with Susac syndrome showed no detectable clonal expansion. The study admitted that it had a relatively small number of individuals in its TCR sequencing and HLA analysis.

V is TRBV4-2 and J is TRBJ1-2; D gene ambiguous. The clonotype originates from a human donor with Susac syndrome. The sequencing sample was made of CD4+ T cells from PBMCs. DNA for the CDR3: TGTGCCAGCAGCCAAGATCCCCATTCCGTACTCCCGGGGGGCTACACCTTC. This translates into CASSQDPHSVLPGGYTF.